The following is a T cell receptor (beta chain) sequence with its context. Per the original data handling: Amplification of reference gene primers provided the estimated nucleated cell counts. Clones were sequenced by immunoSEQ multiplex PCR, and TCRdb holds only the in-frame ones, with some missing. V, J and clone size are taken as reported in that table, and D and trimming were inferred from the DNA itself. Seen here are 130,000 to 150,000 clones, around 87% observed once, and the top ten hold roughly 37%. The junction had 7 bases not matched to a gene; V was cut back by 7 bases and J by 4 bases. The CDR3 is 15 amino acids. Germline-derived CDR1 and CDR2 are MNHEY and SVGAGI. These data are taken from a study of blood T cell repertoires in COVID-19. The wider study: Spain, Italy and the United States supplied samples that represented acute and convalescent COVID-19. The analysed material was cDNA or gDNA that came from T cells, B-cell-depleted T cells, or PBMCs.

The rearrangement joins TRBV6-5 to TRBJ2-2; 9 nucleotides line up with TRBD1. The sample consisted of peripheral blood. The receptor was isolated from a man in his fifties or sixties who had recovered from COVID-19. CDR3 DNA: TGTGCCAGCACCCCCTGGACAGGGGTCACCGGGGAGCTGTTTTTT. Protein: CASTPWTGVTGELFF.